Below are 5 T cell receptor beta chains sequenced from a single sample in a study of blood T cell repertoires in COVID-19. Using immunoSEQ multiplex PCR, the repertoire was profiled, and TCRdb retains in-frame clones only, with some absent. The repertoire holds over 200,000 clones, with roughly 76% as singletons. Input material: peripheral blood. These receptors were obtained from a human donor in a cohort sampled during active COVID-19.

This chain connects TRBV28 to TRBJ2-7; 8 bases are a match to TRBD2. Germline V gene data show CDR1 as MDHEN and CDR2 as SYDVKM. After removal of 3 bases from V and 3 bases from J, the junction contained 1 base not matched to a gene. This CDR3 has 13 residues. CDR3 bases: TGTGCCAGCAGTTTTGCGGGAGGCTACGAGCAGTACTTC. It encodes CASSFAGGYEQYF. Based on the CDR3 plus reference TRBV28 and TRBJ2-7, the full variable domain is DVKVTQSSRYLVKRTGEKVFLECVQDMDHENMFWYRQDPGLGLRLIYFSYDVKMKEKGDIPEGYSVSREKKERFSLILESASTNQTSMYLCASSFAGGYEQYFGPGTRLTVT.

The chain joins TRBV10-3 to TRBJ2-5, with 7 positions matching TRBD2. The CDR3 has 15 residues. Losses at the gene ends were 1 base for V and 3 bases for J; bases not matched to a gene: 5. Germline CDR1 reads ENHRY; CDR2 reads SYGVKD. CDR3 amino acids: CAISEWGSGEETQYF. DNA for the CDR3: TGTGCCATCAGTGAGTGGGGAAGCGGGGAAGAGACCCAGTACTTC.

The V and J genes are TRBV2 and TRBJ1-6; 8 nucleotides match TRBD1. This CDR3 is 14 amino acids long. J was trimmed by 6 bases and V by 6 bases; bases with no gene match: 4. Germline V gene data show CDR1 as SNHLY and CDR2 as FYNNEI. CDR3 DNA: TGTGCCAGCAGGCCCGGACAGGGTAATTCACCCCTCCACTTT. As protein: CASRPGQGNSPLHF.

The chain is built from TRBV19 and TRBJ2-1; a weak D match, TRBD2 (6 bases). The CDR3 contains 14 residues. Deletions cut 3 bases from V and 8 bases from J, with 14 bases between. The germline V gene encodes CDR1 LNHDA and CDR2 SQIVND (reference sequence). The CDR3 loop is CASSIPPGGDEQFF. CDR3 nucleotides: TGTGCCAGTAGTATCCCCCCGGGCGGGGATGAGCAGTTCTTC.

The chain couples TRBV5-6 to TRBJ1-4, with D maybe TRBD1 (5 bases). Germline V lookup: CDR1 SGHDT, CDR2 YYEEEE. This CDR3 comprises 15 residues. V was shortened by 0 bases and J by 4 bases, with 10 bases between the two germline ends. The CDR3 DNA reads as TGTGCCAGCAGCTTGGACGGGGACTTTAATGAAAAACTGTTTTTT. Translating it yields CASSLDGDFNEKLFF.